These T cell receptor beta chains were read from a single sample in a study of cytomegalovirus exposure and HLA in healthy donors. Clones were sequenced by immunoSEQ multiplex PCR, and TCRdb holds only the in-frame ones, with some missing. The repertoire holds roughly 130,000 clones, with about 74% as singletons. What was sequenced was PBMCs. Receptors were obtained from a woman aged 45 to 65 in good health and CMV-seropositive. CDR3s include the opening cysteine and the closing phenylalanine or tryptophan. Fields, in order: V gene, clone size, J gene, D gene, CDR3 DNA, CDR3 protein. The D gene is left open where the match is weak. Some rows mark clone size as missing; the rest say once, few, many or name a class of expanded clone.

V gene: TRBV7-2; clone size: NA; J gene: TRBJ2-7; D gene: TRBD1; CDR3 DNA: TGTGCCAGCAGCCATCCAACGGACAGGGCCCAGCAGTACTTC; CDR3 protein: CASSHPTDRAQQYF
V gene: TRBV7-8; clone size: NA; J gene: TRBJ2-7; D gene: NA; CDR3 DNA: TGTGCCAGCAGCTTAAGGGGGGGTCAGTACGAGCAGTACTTC; CDR3 protein: CASSLRGGQYEQYF
V gene: TRBV30; clone size: NA; J gene: TRBJ1-6; D gene: NA; CDR3 DNA: TGTGCCTGGAAAGGATTAACACAGATTTATGAAACACATTCACCCCTCCACTTT; CDR3 protein: CAWKGLTQIYETHSPLHF
V gene: TRBV7-8; clone size: NA; J gene: TRBJ2-3; D gene: NA; CDR3 DNA: TGTGCCAGCAGCTTAGGTGACAGGACGACAGATACGCAGTATTTT; CDR3 protein: CASSLGDRTTDTQYF
V gene: TRBV7-9; clone size: NA; J gene: TRBJ1-1; D gene: NA; CDR3 DNA: TGTGCCAGCAGCTTAGTGGGGGCCGGGACTGAAGCTTTCTTT; CDR3 protein: CASSLVGAGTEAFF
V gene: TRBV9; clone size: NA; J gene: TRBJ2-7; D gene: TRBD1; CDR3 DNA: TGTGCCAGCAGCGTAGTTGAGGGGGCTTGGAACGAGCAGTACTTC; CDR3 protein: CASSVVEGAWNEQYF
V gene: TRBV5-4; clone size: NA; J gene: TRBJ2-2; D gene: NA; CDR3 DNA: TGTGCCAGCAGCTTCGGGGGCACCGGGGAGCTGTTTTTT; CDR3 protein: CASSFGGTGELFF
V gene: TRBV7-9; clone size: NA; J gene: TRBJ2-2; D gene: TRBD2; CDR3 DNA: TGTGCCAGCAGGCGGACTAGCGGGGTCACCGGGGAGCTGTTTTTT; CDR3 protein: CASRRTSGVTGELFF
V gene: TRBV6-5; clone size: many; J gene: TRBJ2-4; D gene: TRBD2; CDR3 DNA: TGTGCCAGCAGGGGCGGGGGGGCCAAAAACATTCAGTACTTC; CDR3 protein: CASRGGGAKNIQYF
V gene: TRBV4-2; clone size: few; J gene: TRBJ1-4; D gene: NA; CDR3 DNA: TGTGCCAGCAGCCAAGATCTGAGGGCCTCAGAGGAAAAACTGTTTTTT; CDR3 protein: CASSQDLRASEEKLFF
V gene: TRBV10-3; clone size: NA; J gene: TRBJ2-3; D gene: TRBD2; CDR3 DNA: TGTGCCTCTGGACTAGCGGGGACAGATACGCAGTATTTT; CDR3 protein: CASGLAGTDTQYF
V gene: TRBV19; clone size: NA; J gene: TRBJ1-2; D gene: TRBD1; CDR3 DNA: TGTGCCAGTAGTATAGGGACAGGTTCCGCGGCTAACTATGGCTACACCTTC; CDR3 protein: CASSIGTGSAANYGYTF
V gene: TRBV4-1; clone size: NA; J gene: TRBJ1-3; D gene: TRBD1; CDR3 DNA: TGCGCCAGCAGCTTTAGCCGGACAGGGGGAAACACCATATATTTT; CDR3 protein: CASSFSRTGGNTIYF
V gene: TRBV9; clone size: NA; J gene: TRBJ2-2; D gene: TRBD2; CDR3 DNA: TGTGCCAGCAGCCCGGGGCTAGCGGGGGGTGGCACCGGGGAGCTGTTTTTT; CDR3 protein: CASSPGLAGGGTGELFF
V gene: TRBV11-3; clone size: NA; J gene: TRBJ2-3; D gene: NA; CDR3 DNA: TGTGCCAGCTCCAGGGTTCCAGATACGCAGTATTTT; CDR3 protein: CASSRVPDTQYF
V gene: TRBV7-9; clone size: NA; J gene: TRBJ1-1; D gene: TRBD1; CDR3 DNA: TGTGCCAGCAGCAAAGGACAGGTTAACACTGAAGCTTTCTTT; CDR3 protein: CASSKGQVNTEAFF
V gene: TRBV7-9; clone size: NA; J gene: TRBJ1-2; D gene: NA; CDR3 DNA: TGTGCCCGCAGCCCTCGGGCACAGGCCTCTAACTATGGCTACACCTTC; CDR3 protein: CARSPRAQASNYGYTF
V gene: TRBV6-4; clone size: NA; J gene: TRBJ2-2; D gene: NA; CDR3 DNA: TGTGCCAGCAGTGTGGCAGAATACACCGGGGAGCTGTTTTTT; CDR3 protein: CASSVAEYTGELFF
V gene: TRBV5-5; clone size: NA; J gene: TRBJ2-7; D gene: NA; CDR3 DNA: TGTGCCAGCAGGCTGGCGCCACGGGACTTGTACGAGCAGTACTTC; CDR3 protein: CASRLAPRDLYEQYF
V gene: TRBV29-1; clone size: NA; J gene: TRBJ1-5; D gene: NA; CDR3 DNA: TGCAGCGTTGTCGGGAATGAGGCCCAGCATTTT; CDR3 protein: CSVVGNEAQHF
V gene: TRBV7-6; clone size: NA; J gene: TRBJ2-3; D gene: TRBD2; CDR3 DNA: TGTGCCAGCAGCTTCGGGACTAACACAGATACGCAGTATTTT; CDR3 protein: CASSFGTNTDTQYF
V gene: TRBV5-8; clone size: NA; J gene: TRBJ1-5; D gene: NA; CDR3 DNA: TGTGCCAGCAGGCAGGGGTGGGTGGACAATCAGCCCCAGCATTTT; CDR3 protein: CASRQGWVDNQPQHF
V gene: TRBV14; clone size: NA; J gene: TRBJ2-5; D gene: NA; CDR3 DNA: TGTGCCAGCAGCGTCATGGGCGGGCCGTACCAAGAGACCCAGTACTTC; CDR3 protein: CASSVMGGPYQETQYF
V gene: TRBV13; clone size: NA; J gene: TRBJ2-3; D gene: TRBD1; CDR3 DNA: TGTGCCAGCAGCTCCATTGGACAGGGAAGCACAGATACGCAGTATTTT; CDR3 protein: CASSSIGQGSTDTQYF
V gene: TRBV11-3; clone size: few; J gene: TRBJ2-2; D gene: TRBD2; CDR3 DNA: TGTGCCAGCAGCTTGGGGGGGACGGGCGGGGAGCTGTTTTTT; CDR3 protein: CASSLGGTGGELFF
V gene: TRBV11-2; clone size: NA; J gene: TRBJ2-1; D gene: TRBD2; CDR3 DNA: TGTGCCAGCAGCCGGTCCGGGACTAGCGGGGTCAATGAGCAGTTCTTC; CDR3 protein: CASSRSGTSGVNEQFF
V gene: TRBV5-4; clone size: NA; J gene: TRBJ2-5; D gene: TRBD1; CDR3 DNA: TGTGCCAGCAGCCGAGCCCCAGGGACAGGGGGCAAGGAGACCCAGTACTTC; CDR3 protein: CASSRAPGTGGKETQYF
V gene: TRBV7-7; clone size: once; J gene: TRBJ2-1; D gene: TRBD2; CDR3 DNA: TGTGCCAGCAGCTTAGATGTGGGGGGGGGTGAGCAGTTCTTC; CDR3 protein: CASSLDVGGGEQFF